This T cell receptor (beta chain) was found in a study of OX40 agonist ivuxolimab in advanced cancers. Study in general: Three patients had partial responses: one hepatocellular carcinoma, two cutaneous melanoma.

TCRdb's copy holds only in-frame clones and misses some; the assay was immunoSEQ multiplex PCR. Of around 60,000 clones in the sample, 84% were seen once. V lost 0 bases to trimming and J lost 7 bases, with 19 bases between them. From germline, CDR1 is KGHSH and CDR2 LQKENI. CDR3 length equals 17 residues. The TCR was taken from an adult with an advanced solid tumor such as melanoma, head and neck, liver or kidney cancer. Sample: CD4+ or CD8+ T cells sorted from blood, taken in a trial of the OX40 agonist ivuxolimab. The chain couples TRBV18 to TRBJ1-3; D is possibly TRBD1 (6 bases). CDR3 amino acids: CASSPPGGAAGDNTIYF. CDR3 nucleotides: TGTGCCAGCTCACCACCCGGTGGGGCAGCAGGGGACAACACCATATATTTT.